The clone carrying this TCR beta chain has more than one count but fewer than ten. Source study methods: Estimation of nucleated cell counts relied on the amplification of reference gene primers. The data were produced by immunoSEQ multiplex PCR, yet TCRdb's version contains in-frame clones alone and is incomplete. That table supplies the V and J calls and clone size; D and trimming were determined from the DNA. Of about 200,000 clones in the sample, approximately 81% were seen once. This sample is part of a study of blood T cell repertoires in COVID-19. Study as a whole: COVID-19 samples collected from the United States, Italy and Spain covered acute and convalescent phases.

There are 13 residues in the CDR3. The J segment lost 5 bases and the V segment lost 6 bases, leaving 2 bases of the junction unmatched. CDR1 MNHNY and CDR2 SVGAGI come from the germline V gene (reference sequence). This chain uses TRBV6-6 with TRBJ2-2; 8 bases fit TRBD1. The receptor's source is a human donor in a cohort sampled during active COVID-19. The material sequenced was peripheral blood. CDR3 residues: CASRYRGTGELFF. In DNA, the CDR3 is TGTGCCAGCAGATACAGGGGGACCGGGGAGCTGTTTTTT.